The 2 T cell receptor beta chains below come from one sample, sequenced in a study of T cells in Graves' hyperthyroidism and ophthalmopathy. Using RNA transcripts as the source, TCR beta CDR3 regions were amplified. During a first-round RT-PCR of the TCR CDR3, the HTBI primer set was used. MiXCR, run by TCRdb on the multiplex PCR reads, gives a single entry per CDR3 protein. The table records 550,000 to 650,000 distinct CDR3 sequences, 12% to 15% of them present only once. Source material: blood. The receptors were sampled from a woman in her thirties or forties with Graves' hyperthyroidism.

This clonotype was seen repeatedly, ten times or more. V is TRBV28 and J is TRBJ1-5; D not resolved. Germline V gene lookup returns CDR1 MDHEN and CDR2 SYDVKM. This CDR3 is built from 13 residues. Between the trimmed V and J ends, which lost 7 bases and 3 bases, there was a span of 10 bases. DNA for the CDR3: TGTGCCAGCATAATGGGCCCCAATCAGCCCCAGCATTTT. This encodes CASIMGPNQPQHF.

This clonotype appeared many times. The rearrangement uses TRBV15 and TRBJ1-1; TRBD1 might be the D (5 bases). CDR1 and CDR2 (germline): LNHNV, YYDKDF (reference sequence). The V and J ends lost 0 bases and 1 base respectively, with 6 bases between them. CDR3 length: 14 amino acids. The CDR3 reads CATSRDRGNTEAFF. CDR3 nucleotide sequence: TGTGCCACCAGCAGAGATAGGGGGAACACTGAAGCTTTCTTT.